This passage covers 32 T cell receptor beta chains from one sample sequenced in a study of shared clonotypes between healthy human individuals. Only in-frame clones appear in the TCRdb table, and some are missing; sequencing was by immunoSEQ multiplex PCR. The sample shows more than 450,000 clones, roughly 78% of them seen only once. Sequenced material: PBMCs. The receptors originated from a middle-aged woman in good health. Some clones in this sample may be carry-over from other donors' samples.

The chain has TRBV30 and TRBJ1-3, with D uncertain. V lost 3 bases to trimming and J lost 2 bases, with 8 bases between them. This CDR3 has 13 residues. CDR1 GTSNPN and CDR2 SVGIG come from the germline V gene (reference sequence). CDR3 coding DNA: TGTGCCTGGAGACAAGGGCCTGGAAACACCATATATTTT. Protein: CAWRQGPGNTIYF.

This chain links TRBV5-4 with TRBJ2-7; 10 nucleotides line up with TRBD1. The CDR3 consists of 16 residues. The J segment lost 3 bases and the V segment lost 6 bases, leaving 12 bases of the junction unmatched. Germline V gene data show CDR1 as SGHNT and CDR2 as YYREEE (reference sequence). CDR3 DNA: TGTGCCAGCACCCGATCCGGGACAGGGGAGATCTACGAGCAGTACTTC. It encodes CASTRSGTGEIYEQYF.

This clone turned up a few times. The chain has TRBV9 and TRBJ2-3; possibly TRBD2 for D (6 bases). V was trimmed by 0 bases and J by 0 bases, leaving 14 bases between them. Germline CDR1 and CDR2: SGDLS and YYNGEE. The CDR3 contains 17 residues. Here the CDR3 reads CASSVGSSATSTDTQYF. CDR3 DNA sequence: TGTGCCAGCAGCGTAGGGTCTAGCGCTACTAGCACAGATACGCAGTATTTT.

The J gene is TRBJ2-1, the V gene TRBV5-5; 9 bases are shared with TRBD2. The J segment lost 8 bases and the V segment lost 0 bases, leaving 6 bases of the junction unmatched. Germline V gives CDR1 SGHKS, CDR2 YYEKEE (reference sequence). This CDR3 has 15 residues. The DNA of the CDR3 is TGTGCCAGCAGCTTGGAAGGGACTAGCATCTATGAGCAGTTCTTC. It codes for CASSLEGTSIYEQFF.

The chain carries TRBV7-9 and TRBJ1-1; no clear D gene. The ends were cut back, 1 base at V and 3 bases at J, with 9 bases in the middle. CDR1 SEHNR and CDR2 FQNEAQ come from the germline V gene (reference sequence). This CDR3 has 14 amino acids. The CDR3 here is CASSLDVTYTEAFF. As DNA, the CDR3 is TGTGCCAGCAGCTTAGATGTCACGTACACTGAAGCTTTCTTT.

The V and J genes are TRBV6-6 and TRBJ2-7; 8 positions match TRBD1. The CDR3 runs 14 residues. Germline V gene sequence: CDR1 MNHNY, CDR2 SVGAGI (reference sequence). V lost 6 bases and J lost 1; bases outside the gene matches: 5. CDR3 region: CASSPDRESYEQYF. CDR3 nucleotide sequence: TGTGCCAGCAGCCCGGACAGGGAGTCCTACGAGCAGTACTTC.

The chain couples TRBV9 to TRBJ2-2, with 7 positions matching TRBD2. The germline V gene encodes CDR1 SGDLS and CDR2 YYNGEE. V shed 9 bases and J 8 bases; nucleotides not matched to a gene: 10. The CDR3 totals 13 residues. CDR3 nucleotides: TGTGCCAAGGGGCGGGAGTTAGGAGGGGAGCTGTTTTTT. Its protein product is CAKGRELGGELFF.

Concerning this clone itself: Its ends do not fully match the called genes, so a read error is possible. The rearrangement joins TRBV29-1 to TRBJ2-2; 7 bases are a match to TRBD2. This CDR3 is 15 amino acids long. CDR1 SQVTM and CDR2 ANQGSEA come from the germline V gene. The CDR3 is CSVEVGGSDTGELVF. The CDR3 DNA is TGCAGCGTTGAAGTGGGCGGGAGCGACACCGGGGAGCTGGTTTTT.

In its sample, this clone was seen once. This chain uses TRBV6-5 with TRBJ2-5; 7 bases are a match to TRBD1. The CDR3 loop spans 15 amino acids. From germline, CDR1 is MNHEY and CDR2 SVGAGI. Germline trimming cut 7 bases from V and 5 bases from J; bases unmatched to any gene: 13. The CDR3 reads CASTRQGWVGETQYF. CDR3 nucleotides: TGTGCCAGCACCCGACAGGGCTGGGTTGGGGAGACCCAGTACTTC.

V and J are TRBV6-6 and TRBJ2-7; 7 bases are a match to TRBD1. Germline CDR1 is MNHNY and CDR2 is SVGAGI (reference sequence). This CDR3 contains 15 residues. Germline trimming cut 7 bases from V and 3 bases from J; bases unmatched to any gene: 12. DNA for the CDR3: TGTGCCAGCAAAAGGGGGCAAACAGGGGACTACGAGCAGTACTTC. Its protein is CASKRGQTGDYEQYF.

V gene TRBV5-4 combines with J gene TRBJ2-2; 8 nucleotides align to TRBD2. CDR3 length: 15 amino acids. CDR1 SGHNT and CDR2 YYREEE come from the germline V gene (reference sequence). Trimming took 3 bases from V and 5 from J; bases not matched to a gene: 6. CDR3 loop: CASSSGLVVTGELFF. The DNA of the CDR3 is TGTGCCAGCAGCTCGGGACTAGTGGTAACCGGGGAGCTGTTTTTT.

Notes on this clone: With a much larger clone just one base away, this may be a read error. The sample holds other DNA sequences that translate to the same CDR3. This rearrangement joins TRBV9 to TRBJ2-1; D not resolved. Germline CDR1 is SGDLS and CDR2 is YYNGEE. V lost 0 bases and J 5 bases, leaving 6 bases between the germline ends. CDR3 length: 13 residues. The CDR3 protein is CASSVGANNEQFF. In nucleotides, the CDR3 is TGTGCCAGCAGCGTAGGGGCTAACAATGAGCAGTTCTTC.

CDR3 sequence reads: CASSPGWGEAFF. As DNA, the CDR3 is TGTGCCAGCAGTCCAGGATGGGGGGAAGCTTTCTTT. V gene TRBV2 combines with J gene TRBJ1-1, with D maybe TRBD1 (5 bases). V lost 5 bases to trimming and J lost 8 bases, with 12 bases between them. In germline, CDR1 is SNHLY, CDR2 FYNNEI. This CDR3 is 12 amino acids long.

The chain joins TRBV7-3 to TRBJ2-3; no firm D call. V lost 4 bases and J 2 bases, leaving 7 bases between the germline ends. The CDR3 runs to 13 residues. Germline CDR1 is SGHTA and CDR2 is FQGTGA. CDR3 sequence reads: CASSSGYTDTQYF. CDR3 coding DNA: TGTGCCAGCAGCTCCGGCTACACAGATACGCAGTATTTT.

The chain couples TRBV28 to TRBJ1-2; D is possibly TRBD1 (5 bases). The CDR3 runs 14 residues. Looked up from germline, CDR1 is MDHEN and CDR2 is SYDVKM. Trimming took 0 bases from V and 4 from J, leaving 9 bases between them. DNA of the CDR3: TGTGCCAGCAGTTTATGGGATGGGACCTATGGCTACACCTTC. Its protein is CASSLWDGTYGYTF.

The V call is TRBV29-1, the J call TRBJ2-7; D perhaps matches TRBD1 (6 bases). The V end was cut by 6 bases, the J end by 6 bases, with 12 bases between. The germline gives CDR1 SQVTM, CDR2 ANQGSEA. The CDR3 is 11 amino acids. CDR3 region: CSVGGQSEQYF. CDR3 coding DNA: TGCAGCGTGGGCGGACAGTCCGAGCAGTACTTC.

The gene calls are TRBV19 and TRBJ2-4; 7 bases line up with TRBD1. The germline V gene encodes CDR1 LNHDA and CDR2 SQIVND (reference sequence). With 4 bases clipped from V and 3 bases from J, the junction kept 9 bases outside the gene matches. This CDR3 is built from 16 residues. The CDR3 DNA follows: TGTGCCAGTAGTACGGCAGGGGGAATGGGCAAAAACATTCAGTACTTC. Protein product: CASSTAGGMGKNIQYF.

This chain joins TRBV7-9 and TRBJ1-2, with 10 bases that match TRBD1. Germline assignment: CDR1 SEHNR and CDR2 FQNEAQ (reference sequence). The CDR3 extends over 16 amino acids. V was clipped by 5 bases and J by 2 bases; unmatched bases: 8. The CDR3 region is CASSVERQGANYGYTF. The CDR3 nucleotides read TGTGCCAGCAGCGTAGAACGACAGGGGGCAAACTATGGCTACACCTTC.

CDR3 DNA: TGTGCCACCAGCAGGGTGAGAGCGGGGGTAAATGAGCAGTTCTTC. This sequence encodes CATSRVRAGVNEQFF. The V and J genes are TRBV15 and TRBJ2-1; 8 bases map to TRBD2. V shed 3 bases, J shed 7 bases, and the junction held 8 bases outside the gene matches. The CDR3 loop spans 15 amino acids. In germline, CDR1 is LNHNV, CDR2 YYDKDF (reference sequence).

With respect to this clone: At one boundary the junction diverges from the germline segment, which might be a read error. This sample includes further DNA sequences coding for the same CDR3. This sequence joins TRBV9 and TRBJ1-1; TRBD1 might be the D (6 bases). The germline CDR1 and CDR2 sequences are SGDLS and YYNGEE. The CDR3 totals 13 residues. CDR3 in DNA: TGTGCCAGCAGTGTAGAAGGGGGCACTGAAGCTTTCTTT. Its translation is CASSVEGGTEAFF.

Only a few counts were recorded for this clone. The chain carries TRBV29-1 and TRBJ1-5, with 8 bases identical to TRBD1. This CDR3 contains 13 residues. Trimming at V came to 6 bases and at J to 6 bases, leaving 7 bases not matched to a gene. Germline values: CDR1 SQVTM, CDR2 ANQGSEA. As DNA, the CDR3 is TGCAGCGTCCGGACAGGGTTTGGTCAGCCCCAGCATTTT. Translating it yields CSVRTGFGQPQHF. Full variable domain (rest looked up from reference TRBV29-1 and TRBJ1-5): SAVISQKPSRDICQRGTSLTIQCQVDSQVTMMFWYRQQPGQSLTLIATANQGSEATYESGFVIDKFPISRPNLTFSTLTVSNMSPEDSSIYLCSVRTGFGQPQHFGDGTRLSIL.

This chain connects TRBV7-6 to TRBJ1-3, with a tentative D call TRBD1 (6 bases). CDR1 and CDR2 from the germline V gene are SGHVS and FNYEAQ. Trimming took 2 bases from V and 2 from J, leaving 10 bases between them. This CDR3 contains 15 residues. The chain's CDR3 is CASSLSTGPGNTIYF. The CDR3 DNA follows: TGTGCCAGCAGCTTAAGTACAGGGCCTGGAAACACCATATATTTT. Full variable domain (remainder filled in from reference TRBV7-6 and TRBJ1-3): GAGVSQSPRYKVTKRGQDVALRCDPISGHVSLYWYRQALGQGPEFLTYFNYEAQQDKSGLPNDRFSAERPEGSISTLTIQRTEQRDSAMYRCASSLSTGPGNTIYFGEGSWLTVV.

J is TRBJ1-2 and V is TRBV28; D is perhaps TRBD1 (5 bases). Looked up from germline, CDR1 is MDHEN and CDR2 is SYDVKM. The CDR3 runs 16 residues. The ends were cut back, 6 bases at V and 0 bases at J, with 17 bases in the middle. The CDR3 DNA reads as TGTGCCAGCAGAGAAGACGGCGGGGGGGCTAACTATGGCTACACCTTC. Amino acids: CASREDGGGANYGYTF.

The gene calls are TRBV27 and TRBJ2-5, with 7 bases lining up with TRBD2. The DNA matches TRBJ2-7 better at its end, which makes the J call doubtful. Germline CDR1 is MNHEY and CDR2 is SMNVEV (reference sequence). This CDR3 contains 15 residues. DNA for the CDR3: TGTGCCAGCAAGAGAGCTAGCGGAAGCTCCTACGAGCAGTACTTC. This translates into CASKRASGSSYEQYF.

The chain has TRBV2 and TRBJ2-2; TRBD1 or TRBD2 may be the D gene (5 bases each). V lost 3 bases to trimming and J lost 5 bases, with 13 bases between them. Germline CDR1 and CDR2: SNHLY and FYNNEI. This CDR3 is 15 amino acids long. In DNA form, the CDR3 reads TGTGCCAGCAGTGAGAGGGGCCCCTGGACCGGGGAGCTGTTTTTT. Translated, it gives CASSERGPWTGELFF. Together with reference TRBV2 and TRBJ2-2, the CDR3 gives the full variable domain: EPEVTQTPSHQVTQMGQEVILRCVPISNHLYFYWYRQILGQKVEFLVSFYNNEISEKSEIFDDQFSVERPDGSNFTLKIRSTKLEDSAMYFCASSERGPWTGELFFGEGSRLTVL.

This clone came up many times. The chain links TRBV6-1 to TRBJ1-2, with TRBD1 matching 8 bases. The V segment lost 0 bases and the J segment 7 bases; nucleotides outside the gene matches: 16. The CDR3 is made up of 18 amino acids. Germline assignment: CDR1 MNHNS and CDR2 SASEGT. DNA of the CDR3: TGTGCCAGCAGTGAAGCCCTCAGAGCGCTGTCAGGGGGCGTTGGCTACACCTTC. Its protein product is CASSEALRALSGGVGYTF.

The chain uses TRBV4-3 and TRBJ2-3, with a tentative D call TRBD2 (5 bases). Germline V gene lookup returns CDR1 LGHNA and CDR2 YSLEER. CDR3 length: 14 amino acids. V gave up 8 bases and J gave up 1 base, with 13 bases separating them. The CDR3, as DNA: TGCGCCAGCCTTTGGCGGGTGGGCACAGATACGCAGTATTTT. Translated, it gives CASLWRVGTDTQYF.

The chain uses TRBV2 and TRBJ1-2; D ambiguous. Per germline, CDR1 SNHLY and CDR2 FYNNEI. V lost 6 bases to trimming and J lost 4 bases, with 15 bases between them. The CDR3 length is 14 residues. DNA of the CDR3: TGTGCCAGCAGGGGTCAGTCCGTCCTCTATGGCTACACCTTC. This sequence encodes CASRGQSVLYGYTF.

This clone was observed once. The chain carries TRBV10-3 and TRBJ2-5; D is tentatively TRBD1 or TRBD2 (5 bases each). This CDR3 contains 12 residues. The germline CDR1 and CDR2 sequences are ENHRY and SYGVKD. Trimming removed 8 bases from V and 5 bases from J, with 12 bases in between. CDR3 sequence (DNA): TGTGCCATCGGGGGAGATCGGGAGACCCAGTACTTC. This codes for CAIGGDRETQYF.

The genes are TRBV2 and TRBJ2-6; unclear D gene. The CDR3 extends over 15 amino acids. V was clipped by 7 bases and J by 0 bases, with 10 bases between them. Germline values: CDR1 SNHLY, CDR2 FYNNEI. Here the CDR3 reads CASNPQSSGANVLTF. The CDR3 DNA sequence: TGTGCCAGCAATCCTCAGAGCTCTGGGGCCAACGTCCTGACTTTC.

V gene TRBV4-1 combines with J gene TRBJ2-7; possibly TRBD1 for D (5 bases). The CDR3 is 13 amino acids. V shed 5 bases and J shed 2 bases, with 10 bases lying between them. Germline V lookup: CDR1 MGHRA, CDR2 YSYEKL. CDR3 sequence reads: CASSGARAYEQYF. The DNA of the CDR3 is TGCGCCAGCAGCGGTGCCAGGGCCTACGAGCAGTACTTC.

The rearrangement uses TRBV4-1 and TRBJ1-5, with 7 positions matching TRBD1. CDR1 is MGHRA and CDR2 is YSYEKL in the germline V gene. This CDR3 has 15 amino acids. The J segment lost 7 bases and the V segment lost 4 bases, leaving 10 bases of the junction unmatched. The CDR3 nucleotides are TGCGCCAGCAGCCTCCGGGAGGAGGGGGCCCAGCCCCAGCATTTT. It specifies CASSLREEGAQPQHF.